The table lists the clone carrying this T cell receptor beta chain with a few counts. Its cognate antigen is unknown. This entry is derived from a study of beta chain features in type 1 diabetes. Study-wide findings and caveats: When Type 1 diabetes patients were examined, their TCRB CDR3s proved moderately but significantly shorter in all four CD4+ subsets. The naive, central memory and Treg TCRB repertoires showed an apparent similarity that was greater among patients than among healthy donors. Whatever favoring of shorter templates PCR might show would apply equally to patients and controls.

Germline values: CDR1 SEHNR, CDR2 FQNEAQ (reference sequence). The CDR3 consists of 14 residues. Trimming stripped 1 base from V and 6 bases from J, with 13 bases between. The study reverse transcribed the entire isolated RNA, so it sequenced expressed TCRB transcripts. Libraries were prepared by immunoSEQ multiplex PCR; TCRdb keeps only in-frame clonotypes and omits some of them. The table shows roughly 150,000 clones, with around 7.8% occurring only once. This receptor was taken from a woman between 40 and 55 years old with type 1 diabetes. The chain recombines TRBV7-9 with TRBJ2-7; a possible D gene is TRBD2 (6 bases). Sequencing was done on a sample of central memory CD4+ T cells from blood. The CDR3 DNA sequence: TGTGCCAGCAGCTTAGTTAATCAGGGAGGCGAGCAGTACTTC. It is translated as CASSLVNQGGEQYF.